Shown below are 13 T cell receptor beta chains from a single sample sequenced in a study of T cell responses to AZD1222 COVID-19 vaccine (dated by TCRdb to the early 2020s). Library preparation used the immunoSEQ multiplex PCR assay. TCRdb re-hosts the immuneACCESS table, in-frame sequences only. Its copies lack some clones; in the studies checked, an unresolved V gene accounts for under half of them, and the cause for the rest is not known. The table for this sample lists around 100,000 clones; around nine tenths of them were counted only once. Of the sample, around a sixth falls within the top ten clones. The sample's time point label, in plain terms: baseline before first vaccination. The starting material was peripheral blood, obtained on day 0 of AZD1222 vaccination. The source of these receptors is an adult in good health.

V and J are TRBV19 and TRBJ2-4; D is tentatively TRBD1 or TRBD2 (5 bases each). The CDR3 extends over 13 amino acids. Germline V gene sequence: CDR1 LNHDA, CDR2 SQIVND (reference sequence). V lost 8 bases and J 0 bases, leaving 8 bases between the germline ends. CDR3 sequence: CASSGTAKNIQYF. CDR3 coding DNA: TGTGCCAGTTCGGGGACAGCCAAAAACATTCAGTACTTC.

The rearrangement uses TRBV7-3 and TRBJ2-5, with 10 bases lining up with TRBD1. CDR3 size: 14 residues. V was pared by 5 bases and J by 3 bases, with 3 bases of the junction left unmatched. Germline CDR1 reads SGHTA; CDR2 reads FQGTGA. CDR3 bases: TGTGCCAGCAGCCCGACAGGGGGCGAAGAGACCCAGTACTTC. Translation: CASSPTGGEETQYF.

CDR3 nucleotide sequence: TGTGCCAGTAGTATTATAGGTAGCAATCAGCCCCAGCATTTT. It yields the protein CASSIIGSNQPQHF. The rearrangement uses TRBV19 and TRBJ1-5; D remains ambiguous. This CDR3 has 14 residues. V lost 3 bases to trimming and J lost 0 bases, with 6 bases between them. Germline-derived CDR1 and CDR2 are LNHDA and SQIVND (reference sequence). Together with reference TRBV19 and TRBJ1-5, the CDR3 gives the full variable domain: DGGITQSPKYLFRKEGQNVTLSCEQNLNHDAMYWYRQDPGQGLRLIYYSQIVNDFQKGDIAEGYSVSREKKESFPLTVTSAQKNPTAFYLCASSIIGSNQPQHFGDGTRLSIL.

The chain combines TRBV4-1 with TRBJ2-1, with D perhaps TRBD2 (7 bases). The CDR3 totals 17 residues. Trimming left V 3 bases short and J 0 bases short, with 15 bases between. Germline CDR1 reads MGHRA; CDR2 reads YSYEKL. CDR3 nucleotide sequence: TGCGCCAGCAGCCAGGAGGGGGGGTTAAGCTCCTACAATGAGCAGTTCTTC. Its translation: CASSQEGGLSSYNEQFF.

J is TRBJ1-2 and V is TRBV6-5, with 7 bases lining up with TRBD1. V trimming: 5 bases; J trimming: 8 bases; junction bases outside the gene matches: 11. The CDR3 sequence is 14 residues long. CDR1 is MNHEY, CDR2 SVGAGI, per germline. As DNA, the CDR3 is TGTGCCAGCAGTAGCAGCCGGGAGGGACAGGGCTACACCTTC. Its translation is CASSSSREGQGYTF.

J is TRBJ1-1 and V is TRBV11-2, with D possibly being TRBD1 (5 bases). The V end was cut by 0 bases, the J end by 2 bases, with 16 bases between. This CDR3 has 17 residues. CDR1 SGHAT and CDR2 FQNNGV come from the germline V gene. CDR3 DNA sequence: TGTGCCAGCAGCTTAGATCATACAGGCCCCTACAACACTGAAGCTTTCTTT. Its translation: CASSLDHTGPYNTEAFF.

The chain joins TRBV6-5 to TRBJ1-1, with D perhaps TRBD1 (6 bases). The V gene's germline CDR1 is MNHEY and CDR2 SVGAGI. CDR3 length: 14 amino acids. Trimming shortened V by 6 bases and J by 4 bases, and 15 bases separated the two germline ends. Written as DNA, the CDR3 is TGTGCCAGCAGCGCTAGGGACACTGTCACTGAAGCTTTCTTT. It encodes CASSARDTVTEAFF.

The chain employs TRBV7-8 and TRBJ1-2; D might be TRBD1 (6 bases). The CDR3 covers 13 residues. V lost 5 bases to trimming and J lost 4 bases, with 11 bases between them. The germline V gene encodes CDR1 SGHVS and CDR2 FQNEAQ. CDR3 residues: CASSPIQGYGYTF. CDR3 nucleotide sequence: TGTGCCAGCAGCCCGATACAGGGCTATGGCTACACCTTC. The full variable domain, rest sourced from reference TRBV7-8 and TRBJ1-2, is GAGVSQSPRYKVAKRGQDVALRCDPISGHVSLFWYQQALGQGPEFLTYFQNEAQLDKSGLPSDRFFAERPEGSVSTLKIQRTQQEDSAVYLCASSPIQGYGYTFGSGTRLTVV.

The chain has TRBV5-4 and TRBJ2-3; D uncertain. Deletions cut 0 bases from V and 6 bases from J, with 11 bases between. CDR3 length: 14 amino acids. Germline V gene data show CDR1 as SGHNT and CDR2 as YYREEE (reference sequence). In DNA form, the CDR3 reads TGTGCCAGCAGCTTGGGTGGCGATGGGGATACGCAGTATTTT. This encodes CASSLGGDGDTQYF. The entire variable domain, with the rest obtained from reference TRBV5-4 and TRBJ2-3, is as follows: ETGVTQSPTHLIKTRGQQVTLRCSSQSGHNTVSWYQQALGQGPQFIFQYYREEENGRGNFPPRFSGLQFPNYSSELNVNALELDDSALYLCASSLGGDGDTQYFGPGTRLTVL.

The chain has TRBV12-3 or TRBV12-4 and TRBJ1-5; D is unresolved. The length of the CDR3 is 13 residues. Trimming pared 3 bases from V and 3 bases from J, leaving 6 bases between. CDR3 sequence: CASSLTFNQPQHF. In DNA, the CDR3 is TGTGCCAGCAGTTTGACATTCAATCAGCCCCAGCATTTT.

This chain links TRBV9 with TRBJ2-7; D is undetermined. The CDR3 covers 11 residues. The V and J ends lost 0 bases and 4 bases respectively, with 2 bases between them. Germline V gives CDR1 SGDLS, CDR2 YYNGEE. The CDR3 loop is CASSVEYEQYF. The CDR3 DNA sequence: TGTGCCAGCAGCGTAGAATACGAGCAGTACTTC.

The chain combines TRBV7-8 with TRBJ2-5, with 10 positions matching TRBD2. This CDR3 is 15 amino acids long. Germline assignment: CDR1 SGHVS and CDR2 FQNEAQ. With V trimmed by 5 bases and J by 4 bases, 7 bases remained unmatched. CDR3 in amino acids: CASSPYRLAGETQYF. The CDR3 DNA follows: TGTGCCAGCAGCCCCTACCGACTAGCGGGAGAGACCCAGTACTTC.

The V gene is TRBV7-9, the J gene TRBJ2-2; D gene uncertain. Trimming pared 8 bases from V and 6 bases from J, leaving 10 bases between. CDR1 is SEHNR and CDR2 is FQNEAQ in the germline V gene (reference sequence). The CDR3 runs 12 residues. In DNA, the CDR3 is TGTGCCAGCCGGGTCCGGGCCGGGGAGCTGTTTTTT. It encodes CASRVRAGELFF.